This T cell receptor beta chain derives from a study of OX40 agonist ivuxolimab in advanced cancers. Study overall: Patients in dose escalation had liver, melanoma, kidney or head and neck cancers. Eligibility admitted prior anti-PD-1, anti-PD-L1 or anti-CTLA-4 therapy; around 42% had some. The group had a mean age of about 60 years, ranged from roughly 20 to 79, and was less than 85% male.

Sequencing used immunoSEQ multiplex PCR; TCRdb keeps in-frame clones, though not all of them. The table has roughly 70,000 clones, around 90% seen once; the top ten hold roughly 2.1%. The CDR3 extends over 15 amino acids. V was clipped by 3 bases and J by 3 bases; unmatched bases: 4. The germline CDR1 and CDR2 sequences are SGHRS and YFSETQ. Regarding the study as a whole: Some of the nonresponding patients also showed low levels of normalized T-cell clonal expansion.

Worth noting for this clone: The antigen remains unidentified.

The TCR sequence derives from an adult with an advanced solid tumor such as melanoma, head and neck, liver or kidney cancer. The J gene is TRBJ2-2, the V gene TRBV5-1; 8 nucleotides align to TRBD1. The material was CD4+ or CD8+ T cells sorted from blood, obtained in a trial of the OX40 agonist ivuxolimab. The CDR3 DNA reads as TGCGCCAGCAGCTCCGGGACAGGTTACACCGGGGAGCTGTTTTTT. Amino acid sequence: CASSSGTGYTGELFF.